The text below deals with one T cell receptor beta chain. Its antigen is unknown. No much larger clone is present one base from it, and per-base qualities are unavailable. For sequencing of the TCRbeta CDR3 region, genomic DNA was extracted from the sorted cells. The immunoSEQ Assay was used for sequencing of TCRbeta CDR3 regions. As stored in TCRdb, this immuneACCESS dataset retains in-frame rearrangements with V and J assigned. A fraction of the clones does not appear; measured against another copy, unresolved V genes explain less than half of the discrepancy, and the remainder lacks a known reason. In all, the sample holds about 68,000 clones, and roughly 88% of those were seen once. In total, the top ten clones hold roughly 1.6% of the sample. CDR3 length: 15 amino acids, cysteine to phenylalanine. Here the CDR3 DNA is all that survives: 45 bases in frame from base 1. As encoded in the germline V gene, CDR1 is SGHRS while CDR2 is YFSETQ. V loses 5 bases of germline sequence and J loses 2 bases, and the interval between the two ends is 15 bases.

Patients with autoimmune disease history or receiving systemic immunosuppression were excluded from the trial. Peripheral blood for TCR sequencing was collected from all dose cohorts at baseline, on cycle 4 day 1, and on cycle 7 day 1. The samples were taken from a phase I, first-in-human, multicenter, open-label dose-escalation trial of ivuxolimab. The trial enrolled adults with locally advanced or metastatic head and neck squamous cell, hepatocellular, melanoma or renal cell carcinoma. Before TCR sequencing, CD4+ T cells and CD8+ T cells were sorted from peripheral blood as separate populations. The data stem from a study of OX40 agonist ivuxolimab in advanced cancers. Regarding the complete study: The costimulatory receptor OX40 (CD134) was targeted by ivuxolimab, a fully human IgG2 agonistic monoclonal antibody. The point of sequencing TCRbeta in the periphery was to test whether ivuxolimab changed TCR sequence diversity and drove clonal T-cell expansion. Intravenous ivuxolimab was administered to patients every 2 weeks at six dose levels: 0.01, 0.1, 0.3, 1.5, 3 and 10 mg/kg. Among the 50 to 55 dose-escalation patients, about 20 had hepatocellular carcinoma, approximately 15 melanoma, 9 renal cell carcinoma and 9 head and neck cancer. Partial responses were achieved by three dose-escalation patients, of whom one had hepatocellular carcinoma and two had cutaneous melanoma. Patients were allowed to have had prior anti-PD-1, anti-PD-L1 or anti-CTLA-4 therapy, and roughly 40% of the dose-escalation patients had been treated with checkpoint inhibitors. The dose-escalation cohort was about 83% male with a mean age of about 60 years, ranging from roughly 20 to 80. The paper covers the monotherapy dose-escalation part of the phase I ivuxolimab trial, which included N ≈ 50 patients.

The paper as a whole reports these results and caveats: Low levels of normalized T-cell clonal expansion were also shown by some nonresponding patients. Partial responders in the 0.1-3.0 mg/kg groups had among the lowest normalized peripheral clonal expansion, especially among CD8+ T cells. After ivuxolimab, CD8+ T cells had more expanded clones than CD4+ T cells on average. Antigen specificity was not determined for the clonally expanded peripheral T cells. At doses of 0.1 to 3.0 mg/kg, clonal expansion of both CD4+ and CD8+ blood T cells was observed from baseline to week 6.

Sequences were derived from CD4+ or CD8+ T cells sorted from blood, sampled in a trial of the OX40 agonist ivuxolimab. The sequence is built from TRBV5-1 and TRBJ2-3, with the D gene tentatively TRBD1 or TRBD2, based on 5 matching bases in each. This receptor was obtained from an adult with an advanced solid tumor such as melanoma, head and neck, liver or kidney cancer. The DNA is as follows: TGCGCCAGCAGTTTTCGGGACGGGTCCACAGATACGCAGTATTTT. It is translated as CASSFRDGSTDTQYF.